This T cell receptor beta chain is from a study of T cells after yellow fever vaccination (dated by TCRdb to between 2017 and 2020). Study-level background: The SMART-Seq v4 Ultra Low Input RNA kit was used to prepare libraries from fractions with low cell numbers. Bulk TCR alpha and beta repertoires were sequenced longitudinally to track T-cell clones before and after primary and booster YFV17D yellow fever vaccination. Two healthy male donors, one aged 18 to 30 and one aged 30 to 40 years, made up the cohort. Blood was drawn at multiple timepoints before and after primary and secondary immunization, with bulk PBMC replicates and cell subsets isolated. The full study reports these points: Because only a couple of donors were included in the study, the extent to which the findings can be generalized is limited. Computational filtering was required because FACS-sorted repertoires could contain abundant contaminating clonotypes from the bulk population. A small share of clonotypes was detected in both CD4 and CD8 compartments, with the overlap likely arising from convergent recombination. After the booster, most of the clones that had expanded following primary vaccination were detected again (almost 98% of CD4 and around 88% of CD8), which suggests that memory was broadly maintained. The secondary T-cell response was weaker than the primary response but faster, peaking on day 5 instead of day 15.

This specimen's treatment or condition label, interpreted: live attenuated yellow fever vaccine strain. PBMCs were isolated from peripheral blood using a standard Ficoll-Paque protocol. Dynabeads CD4 and CD8 positive selection kits were used to isolate CD4 and CD8 T-cell fractions. TriZol was used to extract RNA from bulk PBMCs, CD4 and CD8 fractions, and dextramer-positive and dextramer-negative fractions. To note about this clonotype: No antigen is known for it. Per-base qualities were not stored, and no clone one base away is much larger.

Synthesis of TCR cDNA relied on 5'RACE template switching, a step that introduced a universal primer site along with unique molecular identifiers. Priming of cDNA synthesis was performed from both the TCR alpha and TCR beta constant segments. Two PCR steps were used to amplify libraries, with sample barcodes and sequencing adapters being added in the second step. Sequencing of the libraries was done on either Illumina HiSeq 2500 (2x100 bp) or NovaSeq (2x150 bp). The study's own analysis went as follows. Reads were demultiplexed and collapsed into UMI consensus sequences with MIGEC, and V(D)J alignment was performed with MiXCR. Clonotypes responding to the vaccine were identified with edgeR on replicate PBMC samples, with the criteria of FDR below 0.01 and a log2 fold change above 5 up to day 15. Each bulk clonotype received a CD4 or CD8 identity based on whether the sequenced CD4 or CD8 repertoire contained that clonotype at higher abundance. TCRdb trimmed public reads at Q25 via fastp, called clones via MiXCR and kept in-frame beta chains. Entries that share a CDR3 protein sequence are merged under the most common genes and DNA. These V and J calls derive from TCRdb rather than the authors' analysis. For this sample the table gives around 300,000 distinct CDR3 sequences, of which 13% were detected only once. The ten top clones hold 0.4% to 0.65% of the sample.

V ends up 6 bases short and J 7 bases short, with an unmatched junction base count of 9. The germline V gene encodes CDR1 DFQATT and CDR2 SNEGSKA (reference sequence). The CDR3 goes from the cysteine to the phenylalanine over 14 residues. Of all the DNA, just the CDR3 is kept, 42 bases in frame from base 1. The sequence is built from TRBV20-1 and TRBJ2-1; TRBD1 lines up with 10 middle nucleotides. The sequences come from CD4+ T cells sorted from PBMCs, collected 45 days after the yellow fever booster vaccination. The clonotype comes from a man aged 25-40 years who received the YFV17D yellow fever vaccine. DNA sequence: TGCAGTGCAAGACAGGGGGCCGCCGGGAATGAGCAGTTCTTC. Protein translation: CSARQGAAGNEQFF.